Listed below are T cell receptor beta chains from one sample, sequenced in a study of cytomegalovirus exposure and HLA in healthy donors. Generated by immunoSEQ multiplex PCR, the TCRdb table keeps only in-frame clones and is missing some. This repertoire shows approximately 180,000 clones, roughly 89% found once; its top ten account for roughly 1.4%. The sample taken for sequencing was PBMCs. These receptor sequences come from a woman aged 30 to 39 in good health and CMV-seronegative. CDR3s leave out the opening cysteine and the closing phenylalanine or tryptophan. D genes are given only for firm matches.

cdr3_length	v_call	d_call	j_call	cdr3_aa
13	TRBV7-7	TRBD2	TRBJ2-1	ASSTGTSGPNEQF
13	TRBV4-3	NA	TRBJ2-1	ASSQDYGINNEQF
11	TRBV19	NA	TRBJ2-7	ASSKGQTYEQY
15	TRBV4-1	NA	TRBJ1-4	ASSQGQVPATNEKLF
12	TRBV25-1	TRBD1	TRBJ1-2	ASRGTGGNYGYT
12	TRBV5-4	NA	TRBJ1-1	ASTQYDRHTEAF
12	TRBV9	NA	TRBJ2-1	ASSLVTDYNEQF
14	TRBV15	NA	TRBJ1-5	ATSRGGRESNQPQH
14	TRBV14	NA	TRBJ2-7	ASSQVPSGTSYEQY
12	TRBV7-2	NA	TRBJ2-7	ASSLGERSGEQY
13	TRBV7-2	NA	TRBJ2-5	ASSLGLKHQETQY
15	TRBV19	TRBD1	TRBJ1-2	ASSLTGSYLTNYGYT
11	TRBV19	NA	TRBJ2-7	ASSPQTGQRQY
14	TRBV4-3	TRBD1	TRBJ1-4	ASSQDQGQGEEKLF
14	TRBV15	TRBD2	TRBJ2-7	ATSRGTSGTAYEQY
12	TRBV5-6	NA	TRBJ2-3	ASSLGQAVDTQY
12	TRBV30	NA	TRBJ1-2	AWSVLLRTDGYT
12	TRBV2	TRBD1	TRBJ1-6	ASSRTGVNSPLH
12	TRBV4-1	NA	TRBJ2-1	ASSQDGSYNEQF
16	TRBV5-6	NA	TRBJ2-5	ASSLAAITRMSGETQY
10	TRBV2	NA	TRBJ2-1	ASRETYNEQF
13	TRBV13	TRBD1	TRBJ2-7	ASSSSGQGSHEQY
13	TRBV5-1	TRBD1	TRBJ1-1	ASSQTGGPNTEAF
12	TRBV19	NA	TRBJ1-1	ASSRQVYDTEAF
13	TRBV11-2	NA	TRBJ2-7	ASRRGNTGSYEQY
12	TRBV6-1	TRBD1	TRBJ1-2	ASKRDREDYGYT
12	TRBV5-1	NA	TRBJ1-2	ASSLSGGAYGYT
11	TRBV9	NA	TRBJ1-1	ASSVVLNTEAF
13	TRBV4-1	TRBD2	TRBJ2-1	ASSQSGGDYNEQF
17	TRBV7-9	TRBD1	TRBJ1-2	ASSPRTGQGEGKWYGYT